This entry describes one TCR beta chain. Antigen specificity is unknown. V shed 9 bases and J 2 bases; nucleotides not matched to a gene: 6. Germline CDR1 LNHDA, CDR2 SQIVND (reference sequence). This CDR3 has 15 residues. In the PCR, 60 Vbeta and 13 Jbeta primers were used. Clones were read by immunoSEQ multiplex PCR, and TCRdb kept only the in-frame ones, dropping some. The data show about 98,000 clones, with around 75% seen just once and 9.5% to 12% held by the top ten. The record originates from a study of cytomegalovirus exposure and HLA in healthy donors. Whole-study results and caveats: There were a few CMV-associated chains whose specificity for CMV antigens was confirmed in vitro. Cytomegalovirus status was reportedly diagnosed by the classifier with high sensitivity and specificity.

The rearrangement uses TRBV19 and TRBJ2-5, with 13 bases fitting TRBD2. The TCR sequence derives from a man in his late teens or twenties in good health and CMV-seropositive. Sequencing used PBMCs. The CDR3: CASTGTSGTQETQYF. CDR3 sequence (DNA): TGTGCCAGCACCGGGACTAGCGGGACTCAAGAGACCCAGTACTTC.